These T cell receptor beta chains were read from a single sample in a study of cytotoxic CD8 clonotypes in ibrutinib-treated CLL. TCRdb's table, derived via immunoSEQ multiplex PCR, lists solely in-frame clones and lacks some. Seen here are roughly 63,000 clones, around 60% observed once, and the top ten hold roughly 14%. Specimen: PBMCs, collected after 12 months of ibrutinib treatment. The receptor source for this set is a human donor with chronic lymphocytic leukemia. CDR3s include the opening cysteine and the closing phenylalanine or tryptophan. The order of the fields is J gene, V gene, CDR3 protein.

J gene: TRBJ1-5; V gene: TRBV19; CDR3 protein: CASSIQGPGQPQHF
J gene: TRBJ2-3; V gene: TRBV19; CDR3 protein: CASSSLGLGDTQYF
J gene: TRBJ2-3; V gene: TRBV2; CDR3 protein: CASSTGAGTDTQYF
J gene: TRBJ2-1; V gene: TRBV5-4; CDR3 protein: CAVLSAGQVSYEQFF
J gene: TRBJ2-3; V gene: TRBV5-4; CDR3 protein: CASSLGAGGRSDTQYF
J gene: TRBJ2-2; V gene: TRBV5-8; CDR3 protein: CASTKWGVTGELFF
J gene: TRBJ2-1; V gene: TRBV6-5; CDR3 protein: CASSYSGEQFF
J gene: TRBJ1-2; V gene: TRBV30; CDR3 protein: CAWSVFPRKLQLGYTF
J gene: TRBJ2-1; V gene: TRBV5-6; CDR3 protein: CASSQNIRNEQFF
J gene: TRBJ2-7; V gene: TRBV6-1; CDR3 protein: CASSLATYEQYF
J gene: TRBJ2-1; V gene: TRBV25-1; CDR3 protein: CASSELAGSSYNEQFF
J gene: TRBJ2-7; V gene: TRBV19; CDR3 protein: CASSPSLGGTRFYEQYF
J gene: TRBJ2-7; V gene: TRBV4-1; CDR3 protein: CASSLYLAGGPYEQYF
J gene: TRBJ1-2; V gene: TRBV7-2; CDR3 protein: CASSFGTAPYGYTF
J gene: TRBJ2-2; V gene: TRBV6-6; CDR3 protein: CASSQTSGRAGELFF
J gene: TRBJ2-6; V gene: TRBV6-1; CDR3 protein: CASSETGTGSYSGANVLTF
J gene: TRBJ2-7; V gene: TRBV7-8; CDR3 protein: CASSLLYEQYF
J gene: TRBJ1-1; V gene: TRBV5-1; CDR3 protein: CASSEIAVGTEAFF
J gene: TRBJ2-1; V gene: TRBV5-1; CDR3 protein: CASSRSGGNYNEQFF
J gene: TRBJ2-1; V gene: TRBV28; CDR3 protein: CASSPTPTSYNEQFF
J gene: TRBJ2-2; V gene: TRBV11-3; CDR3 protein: CASSRDGVGELFF
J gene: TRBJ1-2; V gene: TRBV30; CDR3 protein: CAWSVSVKPLITDGYTF
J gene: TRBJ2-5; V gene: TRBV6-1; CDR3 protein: CASSEAPGPDRETQYF
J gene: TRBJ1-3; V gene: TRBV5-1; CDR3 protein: CASSWTQNSGGNTIYF
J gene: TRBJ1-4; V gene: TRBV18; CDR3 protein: CASSPTGPGEKLFF
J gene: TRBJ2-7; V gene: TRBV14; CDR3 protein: CASSFGQYYYEQYF
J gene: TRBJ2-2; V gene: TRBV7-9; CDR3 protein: CASSLVQNTGELFF
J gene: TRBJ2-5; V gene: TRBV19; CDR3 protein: CASSITDSQETQYF
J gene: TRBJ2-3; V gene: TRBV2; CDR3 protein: CASLSASPATDTQYF
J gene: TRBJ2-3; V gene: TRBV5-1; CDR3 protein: CASSLAWPSTSTDTQYF
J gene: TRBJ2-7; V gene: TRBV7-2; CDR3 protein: CASSLAGRYYEQYF
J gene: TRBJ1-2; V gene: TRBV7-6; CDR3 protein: CASSLVAGGGGYTF
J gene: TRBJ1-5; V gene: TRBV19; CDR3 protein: CASKAVSGQQPQHF
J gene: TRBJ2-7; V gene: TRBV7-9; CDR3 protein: CASSHRGSSYEQYF
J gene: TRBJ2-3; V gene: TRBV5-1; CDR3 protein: CASSSSPGPRATDTQYF
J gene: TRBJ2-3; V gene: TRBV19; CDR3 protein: CASSRGGKTGKPTDTQYF
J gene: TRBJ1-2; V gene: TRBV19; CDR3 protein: CASQRDTNYGYTF
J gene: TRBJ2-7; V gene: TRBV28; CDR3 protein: CASSPPNGRTVEQYF
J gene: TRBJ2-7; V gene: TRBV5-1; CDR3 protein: CASSRDGSYEQYF
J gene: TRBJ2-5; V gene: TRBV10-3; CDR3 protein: CAISVGTEETQYF
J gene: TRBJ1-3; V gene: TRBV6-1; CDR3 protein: CASSPSHHSGNTIYF
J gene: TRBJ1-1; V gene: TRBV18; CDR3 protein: CASSTVNTEAFF